The T cell receptor (beta chain) described here comes from a study of blood T cell repertoires in COVID-19 (dated by TCRdb to 2018 to 2020). For context, the study as a whole: The collaborator samples originated in the United States, Italy and Spain and spanned the acute and convalescent phases of COVID-19. Samples were obtained from the ongoing ImmuneRACE study (first 160 participants) and from 950 to 1,500 subjects provided by 6 global collaborators. The material from the prospective study consisted of cDNA or gDNA derived from T cells, B-cell-depleted T cells, or PBMCs. Where HLA class I and class II types were available, the types were taken from metadata supplied by the sample provider, not from assay-based typing. Subjects who had been exposed to COVID-19, were actively infected with it, or had recovered from it provided the deeply sampled blood TCRbeta repertoires that made up the dataset. The repertoires were released in a freely available public database intended as a resource for research on the immune response to SARS-CoV-2. The sample metadata nearly always contained a de-identified subject ID, COVID-19 status, age in years and sex. Study-wide findings and limitations: The amount of clinical and demographic metadata varied by source and participant and was provided uncurated.

A note on this clone: Its cognate antigen has yet to be identified. No clone much larger than this one lies a single base away; base qualities are absent.

According to the germline V gene, CDR1 reads SQVTM and CDR2 reads ANQGSEA. Including cysteine and phenylalanine, the CDR3 has 13 amino acids. The retained sequence is limited to the CDR3, 39 bases, with the frame set at the first base. Cut back by 3 bases and 5 bases, the V and J ends lie 11 bases apart. Participants in the prospective study were enrolled through a virtual design, were aged roughly 18 to 100 years, and lived in roughly 24 United States geographic areas. In the prospective study, participants were assigned to cohorts based on the clinical history participants reported in a screening survey and a study questionnaire. Recovered participants in ImmuneRACE Cohort 3 were defined as having two consecutive negative NP/OP PCR tests, clearance from a healthcare professional, or resolution of symptoms. Mobile phlebotomists in the prospective study collected whole blood, serum and a nasopharyngeal or oropharyngeal swab from every participant. Over an approximately 2-month period, participants in the prospective study had the option of providing additional blood draws and questionnaires. Before DNA extraction, prospective study blood samples were shipped either frozen or at room temperature.

TCRbeta CDR3 regions were amplified from genomic DNA by means of the immunoSEQ Assay, a bias-controlled multiplex PCR. As for the authors' bioinformatics: Within the assay, amplification of reference gene primers was used to estimate how many nucleated cells each sample contained. Sequence reads were collapsed and filtered to measure the absolute abundance of every unique TCRbeta CDR3 rearrangement. For each sample, productive Simpson clonality was calculated as the square root of Simpson's diversity index across productive rearrangements. Not all clones reach the TCRdb copy of this immuneACCESS table, which keeps in-frame sequences only. Checked studies attribute under half of the gap to unresolved V genes and leave the rest unexplained. V and J calls and clone size are as listed in that table; D and trimming were resolved from the DNA. The sample profile shows some 420,000 clones; 80% to 90% of them were found once. The ten biggest clones cover roughly 1.1% of the sample.

The sample was PBMCs or T cells enriched from blood (not recorded which). This chain joins TRBV29-1 to TRBJ1-5, with no confident D gene call. The receptor comes from a man aged 25-45 years who had recovered from COVID-19. The CDR3 region has the sequence CSVEVAGDQPQHF. The DNA is as follows: TGCAGCGTTGAGGTGGCCGGGGATCAGCCCCAGCATTTT.